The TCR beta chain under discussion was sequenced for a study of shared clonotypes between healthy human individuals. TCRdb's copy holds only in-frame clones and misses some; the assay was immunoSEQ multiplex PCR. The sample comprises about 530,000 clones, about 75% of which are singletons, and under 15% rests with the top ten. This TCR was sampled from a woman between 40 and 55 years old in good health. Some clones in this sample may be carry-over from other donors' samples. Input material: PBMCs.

DNA of the CDR3: TGTGCCAGCAGCTTAGATACGGGACTAGCGGGTGGCGGGGAGCTGTTTTTT. Amino acids: CASSLDTGLAGGGELFF. V usage is TRBV7-2 and J usage is TRBJ2-2; 12 positions agree with TRBD2. This CDR3 contains 17 residues. The V gene end was trimmed by 1 base and the J gene end by 7 bases; junction bases not matched to a gene: 7. CDR1 and CDR2 from the germline V gene are SGHTA and FQGNSA. The full variable domain, rest sourced from reference TRBV7-2 and TRBJ2-2, is GAGVSQSPSNKVTEKGKDVELRCDPISGHTALYWYRQSLGQGLEFLIYFQGNSAPDKSGLPSDRFSAERTGGSVSTLTIQRTQQEDSAVYLCASSLDTGLAGGGELFFGEGSRLTVL.